This TCR beta chain stems from a study of blood T cell repertoires in COVID-19. Overall study context: COVID-19 samples collected from the United States, Italy and Spain covered acute and convalescent phases. PBMCs, B-cell-depleted T cells, or T cells provided the cDNA or gDNA that made up the material.

V was clipped by 0 bases and J by 2 bases; unmatched bases: 0. Germline CDR1 is KGHSH and CDR2 is LQKENI. CDR3 length: 14 amino acids. Participants were aged roughly 18 to 89 years from around 24 US areas. Repertoires were generated with immunoSEQ multiplex PCR, while TCRdb's copy carries only in-frame clones and drops some. The repertoire holds 150,000 to 200,000 clones, roughly 84% seen once, with around 15% in the top ten. Sequenced material: PBMCs or T cells enriched from blood (not recorded which). The sequence derives from a middle-aged man who had recovered from COVID-19. This chain uses TRBV18 with TRBJ1-2; TRBD1 matches 7 bases. CDR3 nucleotide sequence: TGTGCCAGCTCACCACCGACAGGGAACTATGGCTACACCTTC. It encodes CASSPPTGNYGYTF.